One T cell receptor (beta chain) is described in this entry. With 4 bases clipped from V and 2 bases from J, the junction kept 4 bases outside the gene matches. The CDR3 is made up of 14 amino acids. The V gene's germline CDR1 is SGHVS and CDR2 FQNEAQ. This entry comes from a study of blood T cell repertoires in COVID-19. Enrollees, about 18 to 100 years old, lived in approximately 25 US areas. Study processing details: The assay estimated nucleated cells by amplifying reference gene primers. Only in-frame clones appear in the TCRdb table, and some are missing; sequencing was by immunoSEQ multiplex PCR. D and trimming come from the DNA, and the V and J calls and clone size come from that table. The repertoire holds about 320,000 clones, more than 90% seen once, with roughly 3.9% in the top ten.

Source material: PBMCs or T cells enriched from blood (not recorded which). The clonotype comes from a woman in her twenties or thirties who had been exposed to COVID-19. V usage is TRBV7-8 and J usage is TRBJ1-2, with 7 bases aligning to TRBD1. CDR3: CASSYSDRNYGYTF. As DNA, the CDR3 is TGTGCCAGCAGCTATTCGGACAGGAACTATGGCTACACCTTC.